Described below is a single TCR beta chain sequence and its context. Some clones are missing from TCRdb's copy, which holds only in-frame ones; the method was immunoSEQ multiplex PCR. The sample has about 70,000 clones; approximately 92% are singletons. The sample originates from a study of T cell changes during pregnancy in multiple sclerosis. The germline CDR1 and CDR2 sequences are SGHAT and FQNNGV. This CDR3 spans 18 amino acids. Trimming removed 3 bases from V and 0 bases from J, with 18 bases in between. This chain joins TRBV11-2 and TRBJ1-3; tentatively, D is TRBD1 (6 bases). Sequences were derived from CD8+ T cells from peripheral blood mononuclear cells, sampled in the third trimester of pregnancy. The TCR sequence derives from a female donor in good health, enrolled as a control in a pregnancy study. CDR3 residues: CASSLSRLRGSSGNTIYF. The CDR3 bases are TGTGCCAGCAGCTTGAGCCGCCTCAGGGGAAGCTCTGGAAACACCATATATTTT.